This TCR beta chain was sequenced during a study of CD8 T cells in ankylosing spondylitis. On this clonotype: Its specificity is unknown.

The CDR3 covers 14 residues. The V gene lost 0 bases and the J gene lost 2 bases, with 8 bases spanning the gap. Germline V gene lookup returns CDR1 SGDLS and CDR2 YYNGEE. Libraries of TCR beta came from quantitative 5'-RACE with molecular barcodes. TCRdb independently ran MiXCR on the 5' RACE reads; one entry per CDR3 protein. The sample includes under 300,000 distinct CDR3 sequences, about 20% seen only once; the top ten take approximately 33%. Findings of the study overall: There was reportedly significant enrichment of clones that were disease-linked in matched ankylosing spondylitis synovial fluid. Clones linked to the disease showed a CD8+ phenotype. They occurred at relatively low frequencies in peripheral blood. Among TCR beta sequences, a motif of several highly homologous variants appeared characteristic of ankylosing spondylitis blood.

The chain carries TRBV9 and TRBJ2-5, with D perhaps TRBD2 (6 bases). Sequenced sample: blood, either unsorted or a sorted T cell fraction (not recorded which). The receptor was isolated from a male donor with ankylosing spondylitis or in good health (not recorded which). Here the CDR3 reads CASSVAGLQETQYF. CDR3 nucleotides: TGTGCCAGCAGCGTAGCCGGACTACAAGAGACCCAGTACTTC.